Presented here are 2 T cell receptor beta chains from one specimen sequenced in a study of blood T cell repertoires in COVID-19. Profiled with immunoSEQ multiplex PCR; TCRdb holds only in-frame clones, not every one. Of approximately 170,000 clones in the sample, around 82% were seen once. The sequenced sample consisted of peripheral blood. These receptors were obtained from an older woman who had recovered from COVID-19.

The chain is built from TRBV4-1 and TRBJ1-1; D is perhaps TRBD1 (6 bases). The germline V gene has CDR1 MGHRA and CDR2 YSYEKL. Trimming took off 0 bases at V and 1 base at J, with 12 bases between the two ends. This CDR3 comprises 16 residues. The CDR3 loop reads CASSQDGGPRNTEAFF. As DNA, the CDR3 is TGCGCCAGCAGCCAAGATGGGGGCCCAAGGAACACTGAAGCTTTCTTT.

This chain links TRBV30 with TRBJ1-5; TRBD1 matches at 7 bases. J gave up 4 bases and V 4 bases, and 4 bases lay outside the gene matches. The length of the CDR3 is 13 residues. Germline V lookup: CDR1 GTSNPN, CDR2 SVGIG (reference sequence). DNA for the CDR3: TGTGCCTGGACGAAGGACAGGAATCAGCCCCAGCATTTT. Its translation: CAWTKDRNQPQHF.